This T cell receptor (beta chain) comes out of a study of early T cells in non-severe SARS-CoV-2 infection (dated by TCRdb to the early 2020s). Regarding the study in general: TCR sequencing used bulk RNA from unsorted whole blood, so alpha and beta chains could not be paired.

The study was a case-control design nested within a healthcare worker cohort in London, UK, with weekly nasopharyngeal swab PCR tests and blood sampling. Healthcare workers were recruited between 23 and 31 March 2020, during the week of the UK lockdown, and were followed weekly for up to roughly 15 weeks. Here is what the overall study found, with its caveats: VDJdb matching was skewed toward anti-spike CD8 responses and likely underestimated virus-specific expansions, missing private and CD4 specificities.

Trimming leaves V shorter by 6 bases and J shorter by 0 bases, with the junction holding 4 bases beyond the gene matches. CDR1 SGHTA and CDR2 FQGTGA are derived from the germline V gene. The CDR3 holds 16 amino acids from the cysteine to the phenylalanine. Only the CDR3 DNA is retained, 48 bases long and in frame from the first base. This clonotype was recorded many times. What antigen it recognizes has not been identified. No qualities accompany the bases; no much larger clone lies one base away. Libraries were constructed by 5' RACE. The sequencing machine was a NextSeq 500. Unique molecular identifiers were attached to individual cDNA molecules in the TCR library protocol so that sequencing error and PCR bias could be corrected. Both TCR alpha and beta chains were sequenced, and tight co-correlation was observed between alpha and beta sequence abundances in each sample. In the original analysis: Decombinator V4 was used to annotate TCR sequences for V gene, J gene and CDR3. Expanded TCRs were defined as changing significantly between any two time points under a Poisson model with p below 0.0001. TCR abundances were normalised to the total number of TCRs sequenced per sample and expressed as counts per million. MAIT TCRs were defined by TRAV1-2 paired with TRAJ12, TRAJ20 or TRAJ33, and iNKT TCRs by TRAV10 paired with TRAJ18. A search of VDJdb, accessed on 1 November 2021, was run for TCRs annotated to CMV, EBV and SARS-CoV-2, with TCRs annotated for multiple antigens excluded. TCRdb handled the public reads itself, with Q25 trimming in fastp and clone calling in MiXCR, and kept productive beta chains. Rows with one shared CDR3 protein collapse into an entry with the most common genes and DNA. These V and J calls derive from TCRdb rather than the authors' analysis. This sample lists fewer than 100,000 distinct CDR3 sequences; roughly 10% were detected once. The ten largest clones take up around 5% of the sample.

This TCR was recovered from an adult who was a healthcare worker with PCR-confirmed SARS-CoV-2 infection or an uninfected control (not recorded which). This chain is built from TRBV7-3 and TRBJ2-1; 11 nucleotides in the junction match TRBD2. Sequenced material: whole blood. This receptor carries the CDR3 CASRSGTSGSYNEQFF. The DNA is as follows: TGTGCCAGCAGGTCCGGGACTAGCGGCTCCTACAATGAGCAGTTCTTC.